Sequencing of this T cell receptor (beta chain) was carried out in a study of blood T cells in healthy people across ages. PCR was performed a second time for roughly 6 to 12 cycles using a sample-barcoded 5' primer and a J-beta primer mix. TCRdb used MiXCR to reprocess the 5' RACE reads, holding one entry per CDR3 protein. The profile shows some 1.8 million distinct CDR3 sequences, approximately 40% of them singletons. This CDR3 is 15 amino acids long. V gave up 3 bases and J gave up 4 bases; unmatched junction bases: 8. Germline V gene lookup returns CDR1 SGHNT and CDR2 YENEEA. This clonotype was counted a few times.

Material for sequencing was blood. The chain uses TRBV11-3 and TRBJ2-5, with 7 bases identical to TRBD1. The receptor was isolated from a human donor in good health. In nucleotides, the CDR3 is TGTGCCAGCAGCTTTGGGACAGCGATCGGAGAGACCCAGTACTTC. It codes for CASSFGTAIGETQYF. Looking up the rest from reference TRBV11-3 and TRBJ2-5 gives the full variable domain: EAGVVQSPRYKIIEKKQPVAFWCNPISGHNTLYWYLQNLGQGPELLIRYENEEAVDDSQLPKDRFSAERLKGVDSTLKIQPAELGDSAVYLCASSFGTAIGETQYFGPGTRLLVL.